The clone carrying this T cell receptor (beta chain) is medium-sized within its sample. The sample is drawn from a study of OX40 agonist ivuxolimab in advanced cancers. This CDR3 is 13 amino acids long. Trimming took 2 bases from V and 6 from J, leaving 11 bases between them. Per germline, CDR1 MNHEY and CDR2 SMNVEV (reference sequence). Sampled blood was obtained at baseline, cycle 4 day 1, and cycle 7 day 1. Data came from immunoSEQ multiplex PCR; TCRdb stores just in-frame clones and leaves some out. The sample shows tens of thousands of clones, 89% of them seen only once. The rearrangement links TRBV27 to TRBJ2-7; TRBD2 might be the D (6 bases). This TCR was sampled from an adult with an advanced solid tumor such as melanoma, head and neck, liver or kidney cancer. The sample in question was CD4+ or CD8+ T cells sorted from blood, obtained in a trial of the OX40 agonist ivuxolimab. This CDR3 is CASSLGVAAEQYF. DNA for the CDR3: TGTGCCAGCAGTTTAGGTGTAGCGGCCGAGCAGTACTTC.